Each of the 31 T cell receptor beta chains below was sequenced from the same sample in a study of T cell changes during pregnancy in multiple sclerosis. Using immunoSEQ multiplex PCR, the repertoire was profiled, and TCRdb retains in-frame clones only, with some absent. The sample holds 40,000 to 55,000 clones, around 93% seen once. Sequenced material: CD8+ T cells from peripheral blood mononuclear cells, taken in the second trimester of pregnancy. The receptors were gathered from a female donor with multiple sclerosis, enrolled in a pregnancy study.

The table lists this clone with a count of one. In DNA form, the CDR3 reads TGTGCCAGCAGCTCCACGGGGGGGCCCGGGGAGCTGTTTTTT. This sequence encodes CASSSTGGPGELFF. This rearrangement joins TRBV7-3 to TRBJ2-2, with 8 bases matching TRBD2. The ends lost 4 bases at V and 6 bases at J; junction bases unmatched: 4. CDR3 length: 14 amino acids. Per the germline V gene, CDR1 is SGHTA and CDR2 is FQGTGA.

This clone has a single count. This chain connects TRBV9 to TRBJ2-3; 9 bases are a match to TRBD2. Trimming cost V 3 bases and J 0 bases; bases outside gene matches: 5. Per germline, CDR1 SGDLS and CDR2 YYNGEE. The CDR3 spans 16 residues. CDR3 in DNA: TGTGCCAGCAGCGAAAGCGGGGGGATGAGCACAGATACGCAGTATTTT. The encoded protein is CASSESGGMSTDTQYF.

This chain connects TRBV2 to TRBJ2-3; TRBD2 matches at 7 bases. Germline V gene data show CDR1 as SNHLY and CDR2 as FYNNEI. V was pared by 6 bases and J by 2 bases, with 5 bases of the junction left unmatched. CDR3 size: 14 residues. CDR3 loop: CASRAAGTTDTQYF. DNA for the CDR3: TGTGCCAGCAGGGCAGCGGGGACCACAGATACGCAGTATTTT.

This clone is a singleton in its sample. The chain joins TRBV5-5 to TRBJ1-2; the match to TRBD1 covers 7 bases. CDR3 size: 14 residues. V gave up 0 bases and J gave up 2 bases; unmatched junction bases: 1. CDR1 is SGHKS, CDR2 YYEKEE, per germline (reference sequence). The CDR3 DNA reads TGTGCCAGCAGCTTGGAGACAGGGAACTATGGCTACACCTTC. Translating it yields CASSLETGNYGYTF.

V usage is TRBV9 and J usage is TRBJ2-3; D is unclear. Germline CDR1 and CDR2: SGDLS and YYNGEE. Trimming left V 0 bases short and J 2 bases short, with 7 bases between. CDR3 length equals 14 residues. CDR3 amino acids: CASSVVGLTDTQYF. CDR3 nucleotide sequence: TGTGCCAGCAGCGTAGTGGGCCTCACAGATACGCAGTATTTT.

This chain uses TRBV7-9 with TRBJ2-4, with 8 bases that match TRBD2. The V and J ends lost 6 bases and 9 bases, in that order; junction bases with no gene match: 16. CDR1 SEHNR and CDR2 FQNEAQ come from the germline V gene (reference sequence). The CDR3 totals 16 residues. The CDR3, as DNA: TGTGCCAGCAGTTTTAGCGGGGAGGAAGGTAACGGCATTCAGTACTTC. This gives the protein CASSFSGEEGNGIQYF.

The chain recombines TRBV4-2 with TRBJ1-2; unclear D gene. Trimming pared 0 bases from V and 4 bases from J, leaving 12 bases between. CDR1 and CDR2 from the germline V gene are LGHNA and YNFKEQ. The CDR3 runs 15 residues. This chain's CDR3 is CASSQDRGGAYGYTF. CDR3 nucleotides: TGTGCCAGCAGCCAAGATCGTGGAGGAGCCTATGGCTACACCTTC.

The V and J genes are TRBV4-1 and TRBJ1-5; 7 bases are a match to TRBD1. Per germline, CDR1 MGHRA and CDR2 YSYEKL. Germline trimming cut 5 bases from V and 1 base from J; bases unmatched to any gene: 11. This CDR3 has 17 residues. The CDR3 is CASSVKEGAPSNQPQHF. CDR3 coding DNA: TGCGCCAGCAGCGTCAAAGAGGGGGCGCCGAGCAATCAGCCCCAGCATTTT.

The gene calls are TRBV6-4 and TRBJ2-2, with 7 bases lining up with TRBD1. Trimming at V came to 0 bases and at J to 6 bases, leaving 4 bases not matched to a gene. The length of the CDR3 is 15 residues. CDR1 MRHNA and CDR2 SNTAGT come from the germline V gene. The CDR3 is CASSDSSQGAGELFF. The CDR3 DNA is TGTGCCAGCAGTGACTCGAGTCAGGGGGCCGGGGAGCTGTTTTTT.

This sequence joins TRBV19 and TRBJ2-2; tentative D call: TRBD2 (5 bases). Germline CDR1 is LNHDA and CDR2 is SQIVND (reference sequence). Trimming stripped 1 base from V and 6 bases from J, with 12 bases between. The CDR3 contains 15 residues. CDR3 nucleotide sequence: TGTGCCAGTAGTATAGGGTCGGGGTGGGCCGGGGAGCTGTTTTTT. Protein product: CASSIGSGWAGELFF. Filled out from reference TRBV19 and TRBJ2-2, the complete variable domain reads DGGITQSPKYLFRKEGQNVTLSCEQNLNHDAMYWYRQDPGQGLRLIYYSQIVNDFQKGDIAEGYSVSREKKESFPLTVTSAQKNPTAFYLCASSIGSGWAGELFFGEGSRLTVL.

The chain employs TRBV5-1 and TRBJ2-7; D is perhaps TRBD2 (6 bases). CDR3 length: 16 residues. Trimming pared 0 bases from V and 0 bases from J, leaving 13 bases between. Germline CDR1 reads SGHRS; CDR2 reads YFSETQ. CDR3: CASSLGSGVDSYEQYF. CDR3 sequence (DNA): TGCGCCAGCAGCTTGGGGTCGGGGGTGGACTCCTACGAGCAGTACTTC. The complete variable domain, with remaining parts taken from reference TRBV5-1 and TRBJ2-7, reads KAGVTQTPRYLIKTRGQQVTLSCSPISGHRSVSWYQQTPGQGLQFLFEYFSETQRNKGNFPGRFSGRQFSNSRSEMNVSTLELGDSALYLCASSLGSGVDSYEQYFGPGTRLTVT.

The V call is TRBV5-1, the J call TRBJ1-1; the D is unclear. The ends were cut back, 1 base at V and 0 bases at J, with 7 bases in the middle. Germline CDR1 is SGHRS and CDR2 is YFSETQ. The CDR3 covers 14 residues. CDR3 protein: CASSLYSLNTEAFF. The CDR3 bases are TGCGCCAGCAGCTTGTACAGCCTGAACACTGAAGCTTTCTTT.

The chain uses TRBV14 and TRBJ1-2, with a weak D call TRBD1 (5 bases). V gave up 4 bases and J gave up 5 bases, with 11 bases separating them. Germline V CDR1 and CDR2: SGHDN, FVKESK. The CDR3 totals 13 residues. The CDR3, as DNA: TGTGCCAGCAGCCTAAAACGGGGGTATGGCTACACCTTC. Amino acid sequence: CASSLKRGYGYTF.

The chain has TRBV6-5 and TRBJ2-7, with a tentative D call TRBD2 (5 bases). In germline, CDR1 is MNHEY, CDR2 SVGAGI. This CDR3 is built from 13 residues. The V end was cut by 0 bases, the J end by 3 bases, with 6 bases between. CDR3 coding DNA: TGTGCCAGCAGTTACTCGGGAGTCTACGAGCAGTACTTC. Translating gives CASSYSGVYEQYF.

CDR3 in amino acids: CASSKARDLHTGELFF. DNA of the CDR3: TGTGCCAGCAGCAAAGCGCGGGACCTTCACACCGGGGAGCTGTTTTTT. The gene calls are TRBV21-1 and TRBJ2-2; TRBD2, the table's D call, lacks a check against the DNA. TRBV21-1 is classified as a pseudogene. The CDR3 loop spans 16 amino acids.

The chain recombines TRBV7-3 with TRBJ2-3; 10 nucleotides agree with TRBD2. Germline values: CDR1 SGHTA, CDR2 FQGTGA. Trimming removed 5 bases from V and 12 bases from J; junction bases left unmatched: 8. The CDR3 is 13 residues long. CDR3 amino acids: CASSQRGGPFQYF. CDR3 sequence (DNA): TGTGCCAGCAGCCAGCGGGGGGGCCCGTTCCAGTATTTT. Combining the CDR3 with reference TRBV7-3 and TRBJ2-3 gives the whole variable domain GAGVSQTPSNKVTEKGKYVELRCDPISGHTALYWYRQSLGQGPEFLIYFQGTGAADDSGLPNDRFFAVRPEGSVSTLKIQRTERGDSAVYLCASSQRGGPFQYFGPGTRLTVL.

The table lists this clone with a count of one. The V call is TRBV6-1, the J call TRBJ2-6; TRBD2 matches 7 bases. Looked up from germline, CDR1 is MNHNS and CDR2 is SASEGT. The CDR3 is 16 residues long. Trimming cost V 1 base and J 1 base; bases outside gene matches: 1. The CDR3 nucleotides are TGTGCCAGCAGTGAAGAAGCGGGATCTGGGGCCAACGTCCTGACTTTC. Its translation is CASSEEAGSGANVLTF.

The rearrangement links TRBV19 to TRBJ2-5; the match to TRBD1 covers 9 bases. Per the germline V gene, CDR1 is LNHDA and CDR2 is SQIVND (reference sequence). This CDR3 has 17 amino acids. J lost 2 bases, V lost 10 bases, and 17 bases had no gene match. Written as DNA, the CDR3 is TGTGCCACCGCCCGTAAGGGGGGACAGGGATGGCAAGAGACCCAGTACTTC. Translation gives CATARKGGQGWQETQYF.

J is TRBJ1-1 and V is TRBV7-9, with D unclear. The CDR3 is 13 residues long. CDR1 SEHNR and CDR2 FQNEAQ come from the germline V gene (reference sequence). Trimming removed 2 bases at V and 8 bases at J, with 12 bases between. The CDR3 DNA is TGTGCCAGCAGCTTATCTACCGCCCTCGAAGCTTTCTTT. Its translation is CASSLSTALEAFF. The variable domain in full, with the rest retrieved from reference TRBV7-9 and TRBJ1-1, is DTGVSQNPRHKITKRGQNVTFRCDPISEHNRLYWYRQTLGQGPEFLTYFQNEAQLEKSRLLSDRFSAERPKGSFSTLEIQRTEQGDSAMYLCASSLSTALEAFFGQGTRLTVV.

The CDR3 coding sequence is TGCGCCAGCCGGCGGGGGCTATCAGCTGAAGCTTTCTTT. Amino acid sequence: CASRRGLSAEAFF. The chain carries TRBV10-2 and TRBJ1-1; D perhaps matches TRBD1 (6 bases). V was pared by 8 bases and J by 6 bases, with 16 bases between. Germline loops: CDR1 WSHSY, CDR2 SAAADI. The CDR3 covers 13 residues.

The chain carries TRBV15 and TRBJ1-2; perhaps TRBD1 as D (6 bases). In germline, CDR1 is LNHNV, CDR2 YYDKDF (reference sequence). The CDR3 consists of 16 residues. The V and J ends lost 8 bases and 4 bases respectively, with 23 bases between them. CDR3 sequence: CATSTSRDNTFYGYTF. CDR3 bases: TGTGCCACCTCCACTTCTCGGGACAACACCTTCTATGGCTACACCTTC.

CDR3 bases: TGTGCCAGCAGCCCGGGACTGCTGAACACTGAAGCTTTCTTT. Translation: CASSPGLLNTEAFF. V gene TRBV7-9 combines with J gene TRBJ1-1; possible D gene TRBD1, 5 bases. V lost 5 bases, J lost 0 bases, and 10 bases lay in between. The CDR3 sequence is 14 residues long. Germline values: CDR1 SEHNR, CDR2 FQNEAQ (reference sequence).

The CDR3 sequence: CASSVAGTGPYSGTDTQYF. In DNA form, the CDR3 reads TGTGCCAGCAGCGTGGCCGGGACAGGTCCTTACTCGGGCACAGATACGCAGTATTTT. The rearrangement uses TRBV9 and TRBJ2-3, with 8 bases identical to TRBD1. The J segment lost 1 base and the V segment lost 2 bases, leaving 15 bases of the junction unmatched. This CDR3 is built from 19 residues. The germline CDR1 and CDR2 sequences are SGDLS and YYNGEE. The full variable domain, rest sourced from reference TRBV9 and TRBJ2-3, is DSGVTQTPKHLITATGQRVTLRCSPRSGDLSVYWYQQSLDQGLQFLIQYYNGEERAKGNILERFSAQQFPDLHSELNLSSLELGDSALYFCASSVAGTGPYSGTDTQYFGPGTRLTVL.

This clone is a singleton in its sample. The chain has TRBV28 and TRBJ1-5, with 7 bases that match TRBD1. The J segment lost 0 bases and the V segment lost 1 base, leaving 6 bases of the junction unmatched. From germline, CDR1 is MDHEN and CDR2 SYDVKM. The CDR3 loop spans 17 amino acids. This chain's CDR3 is CASSLFDRAYSNQPQHF. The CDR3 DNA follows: TGTGCCAGCAGTTTATTCGACAGGGCTTATAGCAATCAGCCCCAGCATTTT.

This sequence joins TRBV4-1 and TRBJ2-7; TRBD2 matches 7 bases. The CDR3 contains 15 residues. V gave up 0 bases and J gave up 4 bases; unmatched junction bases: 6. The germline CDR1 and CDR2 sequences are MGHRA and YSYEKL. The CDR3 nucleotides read TGCGCCAGCAGCCAAGAAACTAGCGTGGCGTACGAGCAGTACTTC. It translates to CASSQETSVAYEQYF.

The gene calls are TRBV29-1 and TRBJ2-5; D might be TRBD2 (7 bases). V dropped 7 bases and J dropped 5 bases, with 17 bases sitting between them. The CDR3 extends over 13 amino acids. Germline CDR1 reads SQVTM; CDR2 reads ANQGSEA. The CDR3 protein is CSGEGGGVETQYF. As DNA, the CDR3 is TGCAGCGGGGAGGGGGGGGGAGTGGAGACCCAGTACTTC.

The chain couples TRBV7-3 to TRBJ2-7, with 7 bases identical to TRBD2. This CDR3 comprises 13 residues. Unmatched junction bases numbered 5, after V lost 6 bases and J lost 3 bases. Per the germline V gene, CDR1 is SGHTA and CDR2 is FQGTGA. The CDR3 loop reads CASRFPGGYEQYF. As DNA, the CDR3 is TGTGCCAGCAGGTTCCCGGGGGGCTACGAGCAGTACTTC.

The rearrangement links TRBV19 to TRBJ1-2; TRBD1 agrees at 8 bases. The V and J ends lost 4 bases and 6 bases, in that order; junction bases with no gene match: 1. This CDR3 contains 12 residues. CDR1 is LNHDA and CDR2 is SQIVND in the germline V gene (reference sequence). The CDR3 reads CASSTGGDGYTF. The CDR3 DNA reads TGTGCCAGTAGTACAGGGGGCGATGGCTACACCTTC.

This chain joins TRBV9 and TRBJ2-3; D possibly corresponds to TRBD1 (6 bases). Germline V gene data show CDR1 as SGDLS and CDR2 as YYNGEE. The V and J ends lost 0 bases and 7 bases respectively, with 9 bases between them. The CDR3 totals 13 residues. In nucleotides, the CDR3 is TGTGCCAGCAGCGTAGTGACAGGATATACGCAGTATTTT. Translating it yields CASSVVTGYTQYF.

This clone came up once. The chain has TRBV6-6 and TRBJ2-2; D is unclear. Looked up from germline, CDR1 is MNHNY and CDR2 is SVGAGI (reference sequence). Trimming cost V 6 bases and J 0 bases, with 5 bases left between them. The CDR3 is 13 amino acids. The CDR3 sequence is CASSGANTGELFF. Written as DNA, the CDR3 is TGTGCCAGCAGCGGAGCGAACACCGGGGAGCTGTTTTTT.

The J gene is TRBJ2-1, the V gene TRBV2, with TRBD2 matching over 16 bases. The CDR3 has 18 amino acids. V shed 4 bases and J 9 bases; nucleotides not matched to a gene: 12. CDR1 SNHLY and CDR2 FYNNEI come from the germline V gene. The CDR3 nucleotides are TGTGCCAGCAGTGCCGGGACTAGCGGGGGGGCCAGCTCTTTTGAGCAGTTCTTC. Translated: CASSAGTSGGASSFEQFF.